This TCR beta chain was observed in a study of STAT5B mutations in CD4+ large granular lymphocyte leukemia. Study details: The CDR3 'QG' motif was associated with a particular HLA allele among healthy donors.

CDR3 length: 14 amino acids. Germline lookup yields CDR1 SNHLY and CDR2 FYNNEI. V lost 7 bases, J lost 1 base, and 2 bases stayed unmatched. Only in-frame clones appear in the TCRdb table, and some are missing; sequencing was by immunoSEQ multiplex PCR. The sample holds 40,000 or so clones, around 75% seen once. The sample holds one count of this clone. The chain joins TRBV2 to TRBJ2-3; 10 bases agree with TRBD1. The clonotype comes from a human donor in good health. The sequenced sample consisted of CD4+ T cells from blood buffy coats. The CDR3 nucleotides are TGTGCCAGCATCGGGACAGGGGGCACAGATACGCAGTATTTT. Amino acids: CASIGTGGTDTQYF. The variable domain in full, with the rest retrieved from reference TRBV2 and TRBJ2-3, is EPEVTQTPSHQVTQMGQEVILRCVPISNHLYFYWYRQILGQKVEFLVSFYNNEISEKSEIFDDQFSVERPDGSNFTLKIRSTKLEDSAMYFCASIGTGGTDTQYFGPGTRLTVL.